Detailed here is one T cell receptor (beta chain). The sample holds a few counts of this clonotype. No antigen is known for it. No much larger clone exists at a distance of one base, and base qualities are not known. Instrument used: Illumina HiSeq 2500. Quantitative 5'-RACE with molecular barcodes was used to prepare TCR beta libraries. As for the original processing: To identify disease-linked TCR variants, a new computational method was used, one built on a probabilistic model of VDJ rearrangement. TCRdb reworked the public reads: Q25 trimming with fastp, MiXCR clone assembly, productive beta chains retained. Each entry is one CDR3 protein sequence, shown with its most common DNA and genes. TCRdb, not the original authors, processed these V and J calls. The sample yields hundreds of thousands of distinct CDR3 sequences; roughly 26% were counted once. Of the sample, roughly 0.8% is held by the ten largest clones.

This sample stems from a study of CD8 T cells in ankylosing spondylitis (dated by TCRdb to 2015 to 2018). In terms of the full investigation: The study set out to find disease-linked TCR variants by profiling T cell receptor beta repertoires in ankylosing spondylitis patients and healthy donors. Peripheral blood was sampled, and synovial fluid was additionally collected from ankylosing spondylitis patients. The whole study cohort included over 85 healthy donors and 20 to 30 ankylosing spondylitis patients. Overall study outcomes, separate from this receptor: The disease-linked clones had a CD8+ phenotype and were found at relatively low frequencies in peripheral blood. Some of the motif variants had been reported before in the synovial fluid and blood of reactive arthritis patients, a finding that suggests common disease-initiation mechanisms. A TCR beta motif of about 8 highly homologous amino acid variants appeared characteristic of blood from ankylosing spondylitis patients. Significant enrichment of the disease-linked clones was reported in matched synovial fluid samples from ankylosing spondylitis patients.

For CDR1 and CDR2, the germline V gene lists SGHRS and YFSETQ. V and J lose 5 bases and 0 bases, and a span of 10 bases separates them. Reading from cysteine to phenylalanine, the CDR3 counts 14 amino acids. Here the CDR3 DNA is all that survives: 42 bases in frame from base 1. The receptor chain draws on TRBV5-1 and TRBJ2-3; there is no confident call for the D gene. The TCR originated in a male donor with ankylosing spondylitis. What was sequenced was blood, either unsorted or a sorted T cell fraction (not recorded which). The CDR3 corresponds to CASSRGPSTDTQYF. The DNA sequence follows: TGCGCCAGCAGTCGAGGTCCTAGCACAGATACGCAGTATTTT.